This entry concerns a single TCR beta chain. The antigen remains undetermined. TCRdb analysed the RT-PCR reads with MiXCR anew, one entry per CDR3 protein. The data contain roughly 650,000 distinct CDR3 sequences, around 13% of them singletons. The sample comes from a study of response to subunit inactivated influenza vaccine. Broader study findings: Each seasonal influenza vaccination recruits few new T cells, the authors suggested.

The V end lost 0 bases, the J end lost 3 bases, and 8 bases lay between the germline ends. CDR3 length: 14 amino acids. In germline, CDR1 is MGHRA, CDR2 YSYEKL. The sequence derives from a man aged 45 to 65 who received an inactivated influenza vaccine. Sequenced here: PBMCs from blood, sampled 14 to 15 days before vaccination. The chain joins TRBV4-1 to TRBJ1-2, with D hard to call. The CDR3 coding sequence is TGCGCCAGCAGCCAAGAGTACCAGTACTATGGCTACACCTTC. This gives the protein CASSQEYQYYGYTF.